Each of the 14 T cell receptor beta chains below was sequenced from the same sample in a study of breast tumors, draining lymph nodes, adjacent tissues. The lymph nodes were axillary draining lymph nodes from breast cancer patients. In TCRdb, the multiplex PCR reads were re-called with MiXCR into one record per CDR3 protein. The repertoire holds about 140,000 distinct CDR3 sequences, about 33% seen once, with around 2.5% in the top ten. The sample taken for sequencing was axillary lymph node tissue. The receptor set was obtained from a female donor with breast cancer. Some clones in this sample may be carry-over from other donors' samples.

There are a few counts of this clonotype. A read error is possible here, since a much larger clone lies one base away. V usage is TRBV6-6 and J usage is TRBJ2-1; D may be TRBD1 (6 bases). V lost 6 bases to trimming and J lost 5 bases, with 11 bases between them. Germline V gene lookup returns CDR1 MNHNY and CDR2 SVGAGI (reference sequence). The CDR3 totals 13 residues. The CDR3 is CASSPQGNNEQFF. As DNA, the CDR3 is TGTGCCAGCAGCCCACAGGGAAACAATGAGCAGTTCTTC.

This clonotype came up once. V gene TRBV20-1 combines with J gene TRBJ2-2, with a weak D call TRBD2 (6 bases). This CDR3 comprises 12 residues. Germline CDR1 is DFQATT and CDR2 is SNEGSKA (reference sequence). The CDR3 DNA follows: TGCGGAGCCGGGACTGTCACCGGGGAGCTGTTTTTT. Protein sequence: CGAGTVTGELFF.

As for this clonotype: It may be a read error: a sequence one base away is much more abundant. The chain uses TRBV20-1 and TRBJ1-3, with 7 bases lining up with TRBD1. Germline lookup yields CDR1 DFQATT and CDR2 SNEGSKA (reference sequence). The CDR3 covers 17 residues. The V gene end was trimmed by 5 bases and the J gene end by 0 bases; junction bases not matched to a gene: 13. This CDR3 is CSAGSTGGGPSGNTIYF. The CDR3 DNA reads TGCAGTGCTGGAAGTACCGGAGGGGGCCCCTCTGGAAACACCATATATTTT.

The chain combines TRBV24-1 with TRBJ1-4; D remains unclear. CDR1 and CDR2 from the germline V gene are KGHDR and SFDVKD. This CDR3 region has 15 residues. V was pared by 8 bases and J by 6 bases, with 18 bases between. The CDR3 sequence is CATTSTQAKDEKLFF. The CDR3 DNA is TGTGCCACCACTTCAACCCAGGCTAAGGATGAAAAACTGTTTTTT.

The rearrangement links TRBV6-1 to TRBJ1-2; TRBD1 matches at 7 bases. J was trimmed by 5 bases and V by 10 bases; bases with no gene match: 7. CDR1 and CDR2 from the germline V gene are MNHNS and SASEGT. This CDR3 has 12 amino acids. The CDR3 loop reads CATRQGMYGYTF. Here the CDR3 DNA reads TGTGCCACGCGACAGGGCATGTATGGCTACACCTTC.

The rearrangement links TRBV19 to TRBJ2-2, with a possible D match to TRBD2 (5 bases). The V and J ends lost 5 bases and 2 bases respectively, with 18 bases between them. This CDR3 is built from 17 residues. Per germline, CDR1 LNHDA and CDR2 SQIVND (reference sequence). The CDR3, as DNA: TGTGCCAGTAGTCCCCGCTTTGGAGGACGAAACACCGGGGAGCTGTTTTTT. Translating gives CASSPRFGGRNTGELFF.

CDR3 residues: CASSHDRGPDYNEQFF. The CDR3 coding sequence is TGTGCCAGCAGCCACGACAGGGGGCCTGACTACAATGAGCAGTTCTTC. The V call is TRBV3-1, the J call TRBJ2-1; 10 bases fit TRBD1. The CDR3 is 16 residues long. CDR1 is LGHDT, CDR2 YNNKEL, per germline (reference sequence). Trimming cost V 3 bases and J 3 bases; bases outside gene matches: 5.

This sequence joins TRBV24-1 and TRBJ1-5, with a weak D call TRBD1 (5 bases). Germline values: CDR1 KGHDR, CDR2 SFDVKD. The CDR3 loop spans 15 amino acids. V was shortened by 4 bases and J by 4 bases, with 13 bases between the two germline ends. This CDR3 is CATSDPRQTNQPQHF. In nucleotides, the CDR3 is TGTGCCACCAGTGACCCACGACAGACAAATCAGCCCCAGCATTTT.

This clonotype was detected only once. A much more abundant neighbour one base away suggests this may be a read error. The gene calls are TRBV18 and TRBJ1-5; TRBD1 matches 8 bases. CDR3 length equals 17 residues. Germline V gene data show CDR1 as KGHSH and CDR2 as LQKENI. The CDR3: CTSSPRTGLIGNQPQHF. CDR3 DNA: TGTACCAGCTCACCGCGGACAGGGTTAATTGGCAATCAGCCCCAGCATTTT.

The chain recombines TRBV11-1 with TRBJ2-6; D is ambiguous. The CDR3 loop spans 14 amino acids. Trimming cost V 5 bases and J 3 bases, with 8 bases left between them. Germline CDR1 and CDR2: SGHAT and FQDESV (reference sequence). CDR3 sequence (DNA): TGTGCCAGCAGCCTGGGCCTTGGGGCCAACGTCCTGACTTTC. As protein: CASSLGLGANVLTF.

This clonotype was observed a few times. A much larger clone sits a single nucleotide away, making a read error possible. The conserved phenylalanine or tryptophan is not found at the CDR3 terminus, so this likely reflects a read error. The chain combines TRBV10-3 with TRBJ1-2, with D perhaps matching TRBD1 (5 bases). Germline lookup yields CDR1 ENHRY and CDR2 SYGVKD. The CDR3 spans 15 residues. Trimming shortened V by 3 bases and J by 5 bases, and 16 bases separated the two germline ends. The CDR3 bases are TGTGCCATCAGTGAAGGGGAAGGTATTTCTTATGGCTACACCCTC. The encoded protein is CAISEGEGISYGYTL.

This clonotype is a singleton in its sample. V usage is TRBV11-1 and J usage is TRBJ2-3, with 8 bases fitting TRBD2. Germline lookup yields CDR1 SGHAT and CDR2 FQDESV (reference sequence). This CDR3 is 15 amino acids long. The ends lost 5 bases at V and 4 bases at J; junction bases unmatched: 8. The CDR3 is CASSDHGGAPDTQYF. CDR3 nucleotides: TGTGCCAGCAGCGATCACGGGGGGGCTCCAGATACGCAGTATTTT. The full variable domain, in which reference TRBV11-1 and TRBJ2-3 provide the parts outside the CDR3, is EAEVAQSPRYKITEKSQAVAFWCDPISGHATLYWYRQILGQGPELLVQFQDESVVDDSQLPKDRFSAERLKGVDSTLKIQPAELGDSAMYLCASSDHGGAPDTQYFGPGTRLTVL.

The gene calls are TRBV11-3 and TRBJ2-2; D gene uncertain. Trimming stripped 0 bases from V and 6 bases from J, with 8 bases between. Germline values: CDR1 SGHNT, CDR2 YENEEA. This CDR3 has 14 residues. The CDR3: CASSLDPQSGELFF. In DNA form, the CDR3 reads TGTGCCAGCAGCTTAGATCCCCAGTCCGGGGAGCTGTTTTTT.

J is TRBJ2-5 and V is TRBV15, with no clear D. Germline CDR1 LNHNV, CDR2 YYDKDF (reference sequence). Trimming left V 0 bases short and J 10 bases short, with 15 bases between. There are 14 residues in the CDR3. Here the CDR3 DNA reads TGTGCCACCAGCAGAGATGGCAGACAAGGGATCCAGTACTTC. This encodes CATSRDGRQGIQYF.